This TCR beta chain was identified during a study of metastatic and nonmetastatic thyroid tumors. Study outcomes and limitations: Reportedly, malignant thyroid tumors had significantly higher TCR beta diversity than benign nodules, in blood and tumor.

In the study's own analysis: Building a distant-metastasis classifier for papillary thyroid cancer drew on CDR3 differences across clinicopathological groups. TCRdb redid the clone calls on the PCR reads using MiXCR. These V and J calls are TCRdb output, not the study's own analysis. Seen here are 35,000 to 50,000 clones, 9% to 14% observed once, and the top ten hold about 9%. This clone has more than one count but fewer than ten. Its cognate antigen is unknown. Nobody among the patients had been given any treatment before thyroid surgery. Germline V gene data show CDR1 as MDHEN and CDR2 as SYDVKM. CDR3 length: 15 amino acids. Trimming removed 6 bases at V and 4 bases at J, with 19 bases between.

What was sequenced was blood. The chain joins TRBV28 to TRBJ2-7, with D possibly matching TRBD1 (6 bases). This TCR derives from a male donor with papillary thyroid cancer or a benign thyroid nodule (not recorded which). Some clones in this sample may be carry-over from other donors' samples. The CDR3 is CASSPWTESSYEQYF. The DNA of the CDR3 is TGTGCCAGCAGCCCCTGGACAGAGAGCTCTTACGAGCAGTACTTC.